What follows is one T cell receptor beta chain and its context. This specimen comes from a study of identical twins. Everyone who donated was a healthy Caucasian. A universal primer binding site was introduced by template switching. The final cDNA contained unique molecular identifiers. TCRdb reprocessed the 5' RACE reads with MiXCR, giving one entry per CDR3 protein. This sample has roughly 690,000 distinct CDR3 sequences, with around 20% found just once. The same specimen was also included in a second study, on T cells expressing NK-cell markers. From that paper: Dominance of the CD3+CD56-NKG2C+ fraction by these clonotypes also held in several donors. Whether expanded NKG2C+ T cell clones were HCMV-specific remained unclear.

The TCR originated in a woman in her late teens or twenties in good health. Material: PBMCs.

CDR3 residues: CASSPASGINEQFF. Here the CDR3 DNA reads TGTGCCAGCAGCCCTGCCAGCGGGATAAATGAGCAGTTCTTC. This chain connects TRBV12-3 or TRBV12-4 to TRBJ2-1; TRBD2 aligns across 7 bases. J lost 7 bases, V lost 6 bases, and 9 bases had no gene match. This CDR3 has 14 amino acids.